The 24 T cell receptor beta chains listed next were all sequenced from one sample in a study of prognosis after radiotherapy for stage I lung cancer. TCR beta CDR3 was amplified from genomic DNA by two-round multiplex PCR. The first PCR round targeted every TRBV and TRBJ gene with specific primers. Using its own MiXCR run on the multiplex PCR reads, TCRdb lists one record per CDR3 protein. The data show about 13,000 distinct CDR3 sequences, 47% seen once. The sequenced sample was PBMCs, obtained before or after stereotactic body radiation therapy (not recorded which). The receptors here all came from a donor over 45 with non-small cell lung cancer.

Within the sample, this clonotype is medium-sized. CDR3 sequence: CASSQVPGGWEKLFF. In nucleotides, the CDR3 is TGCGCCAGCAGCCAAGTTCCCGGAGGGTGGGAAAAACTGTTTTTT. The chain links TRBV4-1 to TRBJ1-4; D unresolved. Trimming stripped 1 base from V and 8 bases from J, with 14 bases between. Germline CDR1 MGHRA, CDR2 YSYEKL. The CDR3 has 15 amino acids.

V and J are TRBV4-1 and TRBJ2-3; TRBD2 might be the D (6 bases). Germline-derived CDR1 and CDR2 are MGHRA and YSYEKL. V lost 4 bases, J lost 2 bases, and 25 bases lay in between. CDR3 length: 19 amino acids. CDR3 bases: TGCGCCAGCAGCCTATACGGTATCGGACTATTGGATTACACAGATACGCAGTATTTT. This translates into CASSLYGIGLLDYTDTQYF.

This clonotype was found many times. DNA of the CDR3: TGTGCCAGCAGCTCGTATTGGGGGAATGAGCAGTTCTTC. Residues: CASSSYWGNEQFF. This chain joins TRBV5-4 and TRBJ2-1; possibly TRBD1 or TRBD2 for D (5 bases each). The germline V gene has CDR1 SGHNT and CDR2 YYREEE (reference sequence). Between the trimmed V and J ends, which lost 3 bases and 7 bases, there was a span of 11 bases. The CDR3 runs to 13 residues.

The V gene is TRBV20-1, the J gene TRBJ1-2; the D gene is possibly TRBD1 (5 bases). Germline values: CDR1 DFQATT, CDR2 SNEGSKA (reference sequence). The CDR3 totals 13 residues. CDR3 loop: CGVRDQGENGYTF. CDR3 sequence (DNA): TGCGGAGTAAGGGACCAGGGTGAGAACGGCTACACCTTC.

A note on this clonotype: Mismatch with germline at one junction end may stem from a read error. V and J are TRBV19 and TRBJ2-1, with D unresolved. Germline values: CDR1 LNHDA, CDR2 SQIVND (reference sequence). This CDR3 is built from 12 residues. This CDR3 reads CASGNQNNEQFF. CDR3 DNA: TGTGCCAGTGGTAATCAAAACAATGAGCAGTTCTTT.

This clonotype has a count of ten or more. V is TRBV2 and J is TRBJ2-5; tentative D call: TRBD2 (5 bases). The CDR3 is made up of 13 amino acids. V was trimmed by 4 bases and J by 5 bases, leaving 11 bases between them. Germline V lookup: CDR1 SNHLY, CDR2 FYNNEI. CDR3 coding DNA: TGTGCCAGCAGTGGGCGGGCCTTCGAGACCCAGTACTTC. This translates into CASSGRAFETQYF. Using reference TRBV2 and TRBJ2-5 for the parts outside the CDR3, the full variable domain is EPEVTQTPSHQVTQMGQEVILRCVPISNHLYFYWYRQILGQKVEFLVSFYNNEISEKSEIFDDQFSVERPDGSNFTLKIRSTKLEDSAMYFCASSGRAFETQYFGPGTRLLVL.

The CDR3 nucleotides are TGTGCCAGCAGTCAATATACCGGGTTATCGCAGTATTTT. Translated, it gives CASSQYTGLSQYF. The chain recombines TRBV14 with TRBJ2-3; unclear D gene. From germline, CDR1 is SGHDN and CDR2 FVKESK. Trimming took off 6 bases at V and 10 bases at J, with 17 bases between the two ends. The CDR3 extends over 13 amino acids.

This clonotype was seen many times. The chain is built from TRBV11-3 and TRBJ1-1; possible D gene TRBD1, 6 bases. Germline loops: CDR1 SGHNT, CDR2 YENEEA. This CDR3 has 17 residues. The V gene lost 1 base and the J gene lost 0 bases, with 15 bases spanning the gap. The CDR3 reads CASSLGGSGALNTEAFF. In DNA, the CDR3 is TGTGCCAGCAGCTTAGGGGGGTCAGGGGCGCTGAACACTGAAGCTTTCTTT.

Relative to its sample, this clonotype is medium-sized. The chain is built from TRBV5-1 and TRBJ2-1, with 8 bases identical to TRBD2. CDR1 and CDR2 (germline): SGHRS, YFSETQ. J gave up 6 bases and V 0 bases, and 8 bases lay outside the gene matches. This CDR3 region has 16 residues. CDR3 region: CASSLGPGGPLNEQFF. The CDR3, as DNA: TGCGCCAGCAGCTTGGGACCGGGAGGGCCTCTCAATGAGCAGTTCTTC. The full variable domain, with the rest looked up from reference TRBV5-1 and TRBJ2-1, is KAGVTQTPRYLIKTRGQQVTLSCSPISGHRSVSWYQQTPGQGLQFLFEYFSETQRNKGNFPGRFSGRQFSNSRSEMNVSTLELGDSALYLCASSLGPGGPLNEQFFGPGTRLTVL.

With respect to this clonotype: The likely explanation is a read error, given a far larger clone one base away. The chain joins TRBV30 to TRBJ2-7; D unclear. Germline loops: CDR1 GTSNPN, CDR2 SVGIG (reference sequence). The CDR3 loop spans 14 amino acids. Deletions cut 3 bases from V and 12 bases from J, with 24 bases between. CDR3 protein: CAWSRRLRKETRYF. For the CDR3, the DNA is TGTGCCTGGAGCCGTAGGTTACGGAAAGAGACCCGGTACTTC.

The table lists this clonotype with a few counts. The likely explanation is a read error, given a far larger clone one base away. The rearrangement uses TRBV6-4 and TRBJ1-5; 8 positions match TRBD1. Unmatched junction bases numbered 2, after V lost 6 bases and J lost 1 base. CDR1 is MRHNA, CDR2 SNTAGT, per germline. CDR3 size: 14 residues. In DNA, the CDR3 is TGTGCCAGCAGGCGGACAGGGAGCAATCAGCCCCAGCATTTT. This sequence encodes CASRRTGSNQPQHF.

This clonotype rates as medium-sized. V usage is TRBV20-1 and J usage is TRBJ2-2; D is unresolved. Germline assignment: CDR1 DFQATT and CDR2 SNEGSKA (reference sequence). Trimming shortened V by 3 bases and J by 2 bases, and 7 bases separated the two germline ends. The CDR3 covers 13 residues. The CDR3 here is CSASGTNTGELFF. The DNA for the CDR3 is TGCAGTGCTAGCGGAACTAACACCGGGGAGCTGTTTTTT.

Turning to this clonotype: An end of the junction differs from the germline gene, which may be a read error. This rearrangement joins TRBV3-1 to TRBJ1-5; D unresolved. There are 14 residues in the CDR3. Germline V CDR1 and CDR2: LGHDT, YNNKEL (reference sequence). The CDR3 coding sequence is TGTCCCAGCATCCGACAATTAGACAATCAGCCCCAGCATTTT. It codes for CPSIRQLDNQPQHF.

In its sample, this clonotype ranks as medium-sized. The rearrangement links TRBV28 to TRBJ1-5, with D tentatively TRBD1 (6 bases). This CDR3 is built from 15 residues. With 5 bases removed from V and 0 bases from J, the gap between germline ends came to 11 bases. Germline V gene lookup returns CDR1 MDHEN and CDR2 SYDVKM. The CDR3 protein is CASSVQGPSNQPQHF. DNA for the CDR3: TGTGCCAGCAGTGTGCAGGGGCCTAGCAATCAGCCCCAGCATTTT.

This clonotype was counted a few times. A far larger clone is off by one base, so a read error is likely. This chain joins TRBV6-4 and TRBJ2-5, with TRBD2 as a possible D gene (5 bases). Germline V gene data show CDR1 as MRHNA and CDR2 as SNTAGT. V was cut by 5 bases and J by 3 bases, with 22 bases left in between. The CDR3 extends over 17 amino acids. The CDR3 sequence: CASSYRSTISPKETQYF. In nucleotides, the CDR3 is TGTGCCAGCAGTTACCGTTCGACTATCTCCCCCAAAGAGACCCAGTACTTC.

By proportion, this clonotype is medium-sized. The chain employs TRBV7-9 and TRBJ2-1, with D unresolved. The CDR3 is made up of 13 amino acids. Germline V gene sequence: CDR1 SEHNR, CDR2 FQNEAQ (reference sequence). V was trimmed by 2 bases and J by 7 bases, leaving 9 bases between them. The CDR3 nucleotides are TGTGCCAGCAGCTTAAGTGGGGTTAATGAGCAGTTCTTC. Encoded protein: CASSLSGVNEQFF.

This clonotype showed up just once. V usage is TRBV6-9 and J usage is TRBJ2-7; TRBD2 agrees at 13 bases. Germline CDR1 MNHGY, CDR2 SVAAGI. V was pared by 3 bases and J by 3 bases, with 5 bases of the junction left unmatched. This CDR3 has 16 residues. The CDR3 protein is CASSYAGTSGNYEQYF. CDR3 DNA sequence: TGTGCCAGCAGTTACGCAGGGACTAGCGGGAACTACGAGCAGTACTTC.

This clonotype was counted a few times. The rearrangement joins TRBV28 to TRBJ1-6, with TRBD1 matching 7 bases. The trim removed 10 bases at V and 11 bases at J, leaving 5 bases unmatched. CDR1 and CDR2 (germline): MDHEN, SYDVKM. The CDR3 runs to 11 residues. CDR3 bases: TGTGCCACCAGACAGGGCCCACCCCTCCACTTT. Its translation is CATRQGPPLHF. Together with reference TRBV28 and TRBJ1-6, the CDR3 gives the full variable domain: DVKVTQSSRYLVKRTGEKVFLECVQDMDHENMFWYRQDPGLGLRLIYFSYDVKMKEKGDIPEGYSVSREKKERFSLILESASTNQTSMYLCATRQGPPLHFGNGTRLTVT.

This clonotype is labeled as medium-sized. The junction differs from germline at one of its ends, possibly a read error. The chain is built from TRBV28 and TRBJ2-7; TRBD1 aligns across 10 bases. Per the germline V gene, CDR1 is MDHEN and CDR2 is SYDVKM. The CDR3 extends over 17 amino acids. The CDR3 DNA sequence: TGTGCCAGCAGTTTAGAGGTCGGGGGACAGGGGTTTCAATATCTGTGCTTC. Translation: CASSLEVGGQGFQYLCF.

By share, this clonotype counts as medium-sized. V and J are TRBV6-5 and TRBJ1-6; perhaps TRBD1 as D (6 bases). Germline V gene lookup returns CDR1 MNHEY and CDR2 SVGAGI. This CDR3 comprises 12 residues. The ends were cut back, 4 bases at V and 10 bases at J, with 8 bases in the middle. The DNA for the CDR3 is TGTGCCAGCAGTTCAGGACAGTCACCCCTCCACTTT. Amino acid sequence: CASSSGQSPLHF.

The chain combines TRBV7-2 with TRBJ2-3; no clear D. Per the germline V gene, CDR1 is SGHTA and CDR2 is FQGNSA. V was cut by 1 base and J by 10 bases, with 18 bases left in between. The CDR3 spans 15 residues. CDR3 protein: CASSLDGGGAIPQYF. The CDR3 DNA reads as TGTGCCAGCAGCTTAGATGGCGGCGGTGCCATACCGCAGTATTTT.

The chain joins TRBV20-1 to TRBJ2-3; TRBD1 matches 7 bases. V lost 7 bases to trimming and J lost 0 bases; unmatched junction nucleotides: 10. Germline V gene lookup returns CDR1 DFQATT and CDR2 SNEGSKA (reference sequence). This CDR3 has 15 residues. The CDR3 here is CSVDRAGGSTDTQYF. CDR3 bases: TGCAGTGTCGACCGAGCAGGGGGTAGCACAGATACGCAGTATTTT.

This clonotype was counted many times. The CDR3 loop is CSARDSLRGMSEQFF. CDR3 sequence (DNA): TGCAGTGCTAGAGATAGTCTTCGTGGGATGAGTGAGCAGTTCTTC. The rearrangement links TRBV20-1 to TRBJ2-1, with unresolved D. CDR1 is DFQATT, CDR2 SNEGSKA, per germline (reference sequence). V lost 0 bases to trimming and J lost 9 bases, with 18 bases between them. The CDR3 length is 15 residues.

This clonotype was detected many times. The V call is TRBV4-3, the J call TRBJ2-3; D may correspond to TRBD1 or TRBD2 (6 bases each). The CDR3 totals 16 residues. V was clipped by 0 bases and J by 4 bases, with 14 bases between them. Germline V gene sequence: CDR1 LGHNA, CDR2 YSLEER. The CDR3, as DNA: TGCGCCAGCAGCCAAGATCTAAGGGGGGATCCAGATACGCAGTATTTT. The encoded protein is CASSQDLRGDPDTQYF.